This T cell receptor (beta chain) was recorded in a study of PD-1 blockade in classical Hodgkin lymphoma. TCRdb keeps only in-frame clones here, not all; method: immunoSEQ multiplex PCR. The data show about 13,000 clones, with around 80% seen just once and more than 15% held by the top ten. Notes on this clone: Antigen specificity is unknown.

Study results and limitations: Newly diagnosed patients had baseline TCR diversity that was reportedly lower than that of healthy donors.

This CDR3 contains 16 residues. Unmatched junction bases numbered 9, after V lost 1 base and J lost 3 bases. Germline CDR1 SGDLS, CDR2 YYNGEE. Noted time point: cycle 4 day 1 (C4D1), after five to seven weeks of nivolumab. Following autologous stem cell transplantation, relapse occurred in every patient, and exposure to brentuximab vedotin varied. Specimen: peripheral blood mononuclear cells (PBMCs), collected before the fourth cycle of nivolumab. This sequence was found in a human donor with classical Hodgkin lymphoma. The rearrangement joins TRBV9 to TRBJ2-7; 8 positions match TRBD2. The CDR3 loop is CASSVYGGGPLYEQYF. CDR3 nucleotide sequence: TGTGCCAGCAGCGTATACGGCGGGGGGCCTCTCTACGAGCAGTACTTC.